These 19 T cell receptor beta chains originate from one sample sequenced in a study of blood T cell repertoires in COVID-19. This table comes from immunoSEQ multiplex PCR, and its TCRdb copy is limited to in-frame clones, with some not included. The repertoire consists of roughly 70,000 clones, with 85% to 90% occurring once and the leading ten covering 5.5% to 8.5%. The sequenced sample consisted of peripheral blood. The source of these receptors is a woman at least 80 years old with active COVID-19.

This chain connects TRBV7-2 to TRBJ2-1; 8 bases are shared with TRBD2. From germline, CDR1 is SGHTA and CDR2 FQGNSA. V lost 2 bases, J lost 8 bases, and 11 bases stayed unmatched. This CDR3 spans 16 amino acids. The CDR3 protein is CASSLWLAGRGDEQFF. The CDR3 DNA reads as TGTGCCAGCAGCTTATGGCTAGCGGGTAGGGGGGATGAGCAGTTCTTC. Combining the CDR3 with reference TRBV7-2 and TRBJ2-1 gives the whole variable domain GAGVSQSPSNKVTEKGKDVELRCDPISGHTALYWYRQSLGQGLEFLIYFQGNSAPDKSGLPSDRFSAERTGGSVSTLTIQRTQQEDSAVYLCASSLWLAGRGDEQFFGPGTRLTVL.

V and J are TRBV5-1 and TRBJ2-5; weak D call: TRBD1 (5 bases). From germline, CDR1 is SGHRS and CDR2 YFSETQ. The V gene lost 3 bases and the J gene lost 8 bases, with 8 bases spanning the gap. The CDR3 spans 11 residues. In nucleotides, the CDR3 is TGCGCCAGCAGCTCGCAGGGTACCCAGTACTTC. The encoded protein is CASSSQGTQYF.

The chain carries TRBV6-6 and TRBJ1-5; possible D gene TRBD1, 6 bases. Germline-derived CDR1 and CDR2 are MNHNY and SVGAGI (reference sequence). Trimming removed 2 bases at V and 3 bases at J, with 8 bases between. This CDR3 contains 14 residues. The CDR3 is CASSYAGVNQPQHF. CDR3 nucleotides: TGTGCCAGCAGTTACGCAGGGGTCAATCAGCCCCAGCATTTT.

The genes are TRBV3-1 (or the pseudogene TRBV3-2) and TRBJ2-5; TRBD1 aligns across 7 bases. From germline, CDR1 is LGHDT and CDR2 YNNKEL (reference sequence). This CDR3 region has 15 residues. V gave up 0 bases and J gave up 2 bases; unmatched junction bases: 3. CDR3 sequence: CASSQDPDRQETQYF. The DNA for the CDR3 is TGTGCCAGCAGCCAAGATCCGGACAGGCAAGAGACCCAGTACTTC.

The CDR3 here is CASSFGHANTGELFF. CDR3 DNA sequence: TGCGCCAGCAGCTTCGGACACGCGAACACCGGGGAGCTGTTTTTT. The chain employs TRBV5-1 and TRBJ2-2; perhaps TRBD1 as D (5 bases). This CDR3 region has 15 residues. Trimming shortened V by 2 bases and J by 0 bases, and 8 bases separated the two germline ends. The germline gives CDR1 SGHRS, CDR2 YFSETQ.

J is TRBJ1-2 and V is TRBV28; 11 bases are shared with TRBD1. Germline values: CDR1 MDHEN, CDR2 SYDVKM. V lost 7 bases, J lost 5 bases, and 9 bases stayed unmatched. This CDR3 spans 15 amino acids. The CDR3 DNA reads TGTGCCAGCACAAACTCCGGGACAGGGGGATATGGCTACACCTTC. Protein sequence: CASTNSGTGGYGYTF.

The V call is TRBV21-1, the J call TRBJ2-3; TRBD2 is the table's D call and was not checked against the DNA. TRBV21-1 is a pseudogene locus. This CDR3 contains 11 residues. The CDR3 sequence: CASSLTDTQYF. CDR3 sequence (DNA): TGTGCCAGCAGCCTCACAGATACGCAGTATTTT.

This clone was seen a single time. The chain couples TRBV12-3 or TRBV12-4 to TRBJ1-1; no reliable D call. V was trimmed by 4 bases and J by 5 bases, leaving 8 bases between them. The CDR3 covers 12 residues. The CDR3 DNA sequence: TGTGCCAGCAGTTCGGAGGTGACTGAAGCTTTCTTT. It encodes CASSSEVTEAFF.

This clone was seen more than once but under ten times. The chain combines TRBV3-1 (or the pseudogene TRBV3-2) with TRBJ1-2; maybe TRBD1 (5 bases). Deletions cut 5 bases from V and 4 bases from J, with 8 bases between. In germline, CDR1 is LGHDT, CDR2 YNNKEL (reference sequence). This CDR3 has 12 residues. CDR3 nucleotides: TGTGCCAGCAGCGGAGACAGCTATGGCTACACCTTC. Its protein product is CASSGDSYGYTF.

This clone was seen just once. This sequence joins TRBV9 and TRBJ1-6; D gene uncertain. CDR1 and CDR2 (germline): SGDLS, YYNGEE. V shed 4 bases and J shed 0 bases, with 14 bases lying between them. There are 17 residues in the CDR3. The CDR3 nucleotides are TGTGCCAGCAGCCCCCGTGAGGGCACCTCCTATAATTCACCCCTCCACTTT. It codes for CASSPREGTSYNSPLHF.

The CDR3 nucleotides are TGTGCCAGCTCACCCGCAAGCGGTAGGACTTCCTTTTACGAGCAGTACTTC. Its translation: CASSPASGRTSFYEQYF. V usage is TRBV18 and J usage is TRBJ2-7; TRBD2 is a possible D gene (5 bases). Germline values: CDR1 KGHSH, CDR2 LQKENI. The CDR3 sequence is 17 residues long. Between the trimmed V and J ends, which lost 3 bases and 4 bases, there was a span of 22 bases.

This clone was seen a single time. The J gene is TRBJ2-1, the V gene TRBV7-2, with 7 bases matching TRBD2. The CDR3 is 15 amino acids. The junction had 9 bases not matched to a gene; V was cut back by 1 base and J by 9 bases. The germline CDR1 and CDR2 sequences are SGHTA and FQGNSA. The CDR3 sequence: CASSLVAGQSGEQFF. The CDR3 region has the DNA TGTGCCAGCAGCTTAGTAGCGGGCCAGTCCGGTGAGCAGTTCTTC. Full variable domain (outside the CDR3, taken from reference TRBV7-2 and TRBJ2-1): GAGVSQSPSNKVTEKGKDVELRCDPISGHTALYWYRQSLGQGLEFLIYFQGNSAPDKSGLPSDRFSAERTGGSVSTLTIQRTQQEDSAVYLCASSLVAGQSGEQFFGPGTRLTVL.

The chain employs TRBV7-2 and TRBJ2-7; D might be TRBD1 (6 bases). This CDR3 comprises 13 residues. The V gene's germline CDR1 is SGHTA and CDR2 FQGNSA. Trimming shortened V by 5 bases and J by 3 bases, and 11 bases separated the two germline ends. DNA of the CDR3: TGTGCCAGCAGCACAGGGCCCGACTACGAGCAGTACTTC. Its protein product is CASSTGPDYEQYF.

This rearrangement joins TRBV29-1 to TRBJ2-5; 7 nucleotides align to TRBD2. The CDR3 contains 15 residues. CDR1 and CDR2 (germline): SQVTM, ANQGSEA. With 4 bases clipped from V and 8 bases from J, the junction kept 16 bases outside the gene matches. The CDR3 is CSVAGAAGLSTTQYF. CDR3 nucleotides: TGCAGCGTTGCGGGTGCAGCGGGACTAAGTACAACCCAGTACTTC. Using reference TRBV29-1 and TRBJ2-5 for the parts outside the CDR3, the full variable domain is SAVISQKPSRDICQRGTSLTIQCQVDSQVTMMFWYRQQPGQSLTLIATANQGSEATYESGFVIDKFPISRPNLTFSTLTVSNMSPEDSSIYLCSVAGAAGLSTTQYFGPGTRLLVL.

This clone was counted between two and nine times. The chain combines TRBV30 with TRBJ2-2; 9 bases line up with TRBD2. This CDR3 contains 15 residues. Germline trimming cut 0 bases from V and 7 bases from J; bases unmatched to any gene: 6. Germline V gene sequence: CDR1 GTSNPN, CDR2 SVGIG (reference sequence). The CDR3 region has the DNA TGTGCCTGGAGTGTGGTAGCGGGAGTCATCGGGGAGCTGTTTTTT. Translation: CAWSVVAGVIGELFF.

The V call is TRBV20-1, the J call TRBJ2-3; 9 bases agree with TRBD1. CDR1 and CDR2 from the germline V gene are DFQATT and SNEGSKA (reference sequence). The CDR3 is made up of 16 amino acids. J lost 1 base, V lost 3 bases, and 8 bases had no gene match. The CDR3 region has the DNA TGCAGTGCTAGTAACAGGGGGCGATCGGGCACAGATACGCAGTATTTT. It specifies CSASNRGRSGTDTQYF.

The V call is TRBV6-5, the J call TRBJ2-4; 12 bases fit TRBD2. CDR1 is MNHEY and CDR2 is SVGAGI in the germline V gene. CDR3 length: 14 amino acids. Germline trimming cut 5 bases from V and 5 bases from J; bases unmatched to any gene: 1. The CDR3, as DNA: TGTGCCAGCAGTCGACTAGCGGGAGAAAACATTCAGTACTTC. As protein: CASSRLAGENIQYF.

This clone was observed a few times. This chain connects TRBV7-9 to TRBJ2-1; D ambiguous. The CDR3 consists of 13 residues. V lost 5 bases to trimming and J lost 10 bases, with 15 bases between them. The V gene's germline CDR1 is SEHNR and CDR2 FQNEAQ (reference sequence). CDR3 nucleotide sequence: TGTGCCAGCAGCCCTCCCGGTTTTAGCGAGCAGTTCTTC. This translates into CASSPPGFSEQFF.

The CDR3 DNA reads as TGTGCCAGCAGGGAGGACAGGTTGAACACTGAAGCTTTCTTT. Translation: CASREDRLNTEAFF. The chain combines TRBV2 with TRBJ1-1; TRBD1 matches at 7 bases. Germline CDR1 and CDR2: SNHLY and FYNNEI. V was clipped by 6 bases and J by 0 bases; unmatched bases: 4. This CDR3 has 14 amino acids.